Presented here are 12 T cell receptor beta chains from one specimen sequenced in a study of CDR3 diversity in severe acne. TCRdb independently ran MiXCR on the PCR reads; one entry per CDR3 protein. The data contain roughly 100,000 distinct CDR3 sequences, 51% of them singletons. Source material: blood. The receptors were gathered from a male donor with acne.

Notes on this clonotype: No DNA is shown, since the ends of the CDR3 on it are uncertain; the CDR3 is the one TCRdb lists. The CDR3 sequence is CASSFYICSARDLAGLGSYNEQFF. The chain couples TRBV7-9 to TRBJ2-1; the table's D call, TRBD1, was not checked against the DNA. The CDR3 has 24 amino acids, counting both end residues. CDR1 and CDR2 (germline): SEHNR, FQNEAQ (reference sequence).

CDR3 protein: CSARQTGQGAEQYF. The CDR3 DNA sequence: TGCAGTGCTAGACAGACGGGACAGGGGGCCGAGCAGTACTTC. This chain joins TRBV20-1 and TRBJ2-7; 12 bases match TRBD1. Germline V CDR1 and CDR2: DFQATT, SNEGSKA (reference sequence). Unmatched junction bases numbered 5, after V lost 2 bases and J lost 6 bases. This CDR3 is built from 14 residues.

V gene TRBV2 combines with J gene TRBJ2-5; the match to TRBD2 covers 9 bases. CDR3 length: 15 residues. CDR1 and CDR2 from the germline V gene are SNHLY and FYNNEI. The V and J ends lost 8 bases and 2 bases, in that order; junction bases with no gene match: 9. The CDR3 region is CASGLGLAPQETQYF. In DNA, the CDR3 is TGTGCCAGCGGATTGGGACTAGCACCTCAAGAGACCCAGTACTTC.

CDR3 loop: CAIPRGADGYTF. CDR3 DNA sequence: TGTGCCATCCCCCGGGGGGCGGATGGCTACACCTTC. The chain uses TRBV10-3 and TRBJ1-2, with D maybe TRBD1 (6 bases). CDR1 is ENHRY and CDR2 is SYGVKD in the germline V gene. V was trimmed by 8 bases and J by 6 bases, leaving 13 bases between them. This CDR3 is built from 12 residues.

This rearrangement joins TRBV7-9 to TRBJ2-2; perhaps D is TRBD1 or TRBD2 (6 bases each). The CDR3 totals 14 residues. The V gene lost 1 base and the J gene lost 8 bases, with 11 bases spanning the gap. From germline, CDR1 is SEHNR and CDR2 FQNEAQ (reference sequence). CDR3 residues: CASSLGRGTGELFF. CDR3 coding DNA: TGTGCCAGCAGCTTAGGGAGGGGGACAGGGGAGCTGTTTTTT.

This clonotype was picked up a small number of times. The CDR3 reads CASSLPQGYEQYF. The CDR3 nucleotides read TGTGCCAGCAGCTTACCCCAGGGGTACGAGCAGTACTTC. The rearrangement uses TRBV4-2 and TRBJ2-7; D is perhaps TRBD1 (6 bases). CDR1 LGHNA and CDR2 YNFKEQ come from the germline V gene. This CDR3 is 13 amino acids long. Trimming shortened V by 5 bases and J by 4 bases, and 12 bases separated the two germline ends.

A single count supports this clonotype. Relative to the germline gene, one junction end is altered; a read error may explain this. This chain joins TRBV20-1 and TRBJ2-7, with TRBD2 matching over 8 bases. Germline values: CDR1 DFQATT, CDR2 SNEGSKA (reference sequence). The CDR3 consists of 13 residues. The CDR3 DNA reads as TGCAGCGCTAAGCTTAGCGGGGCCTACGAGCAGTACTTC. It codes for CSAKLSGAYEQYF.

This clonotype was counted between two and nine times. The chain links TRBV5-4 to TRBJ2-2; a weak D match, TRBD2 (5 bases). CDR1 and CDR2 (germline): SGHNT, YYREEE (reference sequence). This CDR3 is built from 16 residues. V lost 4 bases to trimming and J lost 7 bases, with 20 bases between them. As DNA, the CDR3 is TGTGCCAGCAGCAGCGGACTTAGTGACCGCGGCGGGGAGCTGTTTTTT. It encodes CASSSGLSDRGGELFF.

The chain joins TRBV6-6 to TRBJ2-2, with D unresolved. The CDR3 length is 9 residues. The germline V gene encodes CDR1 MNHNY and CDR2 SVGAGI (reference sequence). Trimming pared 8 bases from V and 7 bases from J, leaving 2 bases between. The CDR3 sequence: CASGGELFF. CDR3 DNA sequence: TGTGCCAGCGGCGGGGAGCTGTTTTTT.

This clonotype showed up just a few times. J is TRBJ2-7 and V is TRBV20-1, with 10 bases fitting TRBD1. CDR1 is DFQATT and CDR2 is SNEGSKA in the germline V gene (reference sequence). The CDR3 extends over 13 amino acids. Trimming cost V 7 bases and J 3 bases; bases outside gene matches: 6. CDR3 sequence: CSETGQGNYEQYF. DNA for the CDR3: TGCAGTGAGACGGGACAGGGGAACTACGAGCAGTACTTC.

This clonotype appeared many times. This chain links TRBV5-1 with TRBJ2-1; TRBD2 matches at 11 bases. Per the germline V gene, CDR1 is SGHRS and CDR2 is YFSETQ. V was clipped by 4 bases and J by 7 bases; unmatched bases: 7. There are 15 residues in the CDR3. In DNA form, the CDR3 reads TGCGCCAGCAGCGCCACTAGCGGGAGTCAAAATGAGCAGTTCTTC. Translated: CASSATSGSQNEQFF.

Concerning this clonotype: A much larger clone is a single base away; this may be a read error. The chain couples TRBV7-9 to TRBJ2-3; D gene unclear. The V end lost 5 bases, the J end lost 0 bases, and 6 bases lay between the germline ends. The CDR3 runs 13 residues. CDR1 and CDR2 (germline): SEHNR, FQNEAQ (reference sequence). DNA for the CDR3: TGTGCCAGCAGCCGGGCAAGCACAGATACGCAGTATTTT. Protein: CASSRASTDTQYF. Full variable domain (rest looked up from reference TRBV7-9 and TRBJ2-3): DTGVSQNPRHKITKRGQNVTFRCDPISEHNRLYWYRQTLGQGPEFLTYFQNEAQLEKSRLLSDRFSAERPKGSFSTLEIQRTEQGDSAMYLCASSRASTDTQYFGPGTRLTVL.